The next 12 T cell receptor beta chains were all read from a single sample in a study of spatial heterogeneity in lung cancer. TCRdb recomputed calls from the 5' RACE reads with MiXCR, one row per CDR3 protein. The sample has about 92,000 distinct CDR3 sequences; 12% are singletons. The time point here: sample taken at primary tumor resection. Unsorted samples of tumor, nontumor lung or frozen PBMC had their whole RNA sequenced. The sequenced sample was PBMCs, obtained at surgery. Receptors originate from a male donor with early-stage non-small cell lung cancer.

This clonotype turned up a few times. V gene TRBV6-1 combines with J gene TRBJ2-1; D unclear. The CDR3 extends over 15 amino acids. The germline gives CDR1 MNHNS, CDR2 SASEGT. Trimming removed 6 bases at V and 4 bases at J, with 16 bases between. The CDR3: CASSHNEIGYNEQFF. The CDR3 DNA reads as TGTGCCAGCAGCCACAATGAGATAGGGTACAATGAGCAGTTCTTC.

This clonotype has only a few counts. The V gene is TRBV10-3, the J gene TRBJ2-7; 9 nucleotides align to TRBD2. The V segment lost 3 bases and the J segment 0 bases; nucleotides outside the gene matches: 3. This CDR3 comprises 15 residues. Germline V gives CDR1 ENHRY, CDR2 SYGVKD. CDR3 DNA sequence: TGTGCCATCAGTGACGGACTAGCGAGCTCCTACGAGCAGTACTTC. Its translation: CAISDGLASSYEQYF.

This rearrangement joins TRBV5-1 to TRBJ2-6, with D unclear. V lost 3 bases to trimming and J lost 1 base, with 11 bases between them. CDR3 length: 16 amino acids. The V gene's germline CDR1 is SGHRS and CDR2 YFSETQ. The CDR3 protein is CASSSLGTSGANVLTF. DNA of the CDR3: TGCGCCAGCAGCTCTTTAGGAACATCTGGGGCCAACGTCCTGACTTTC.

There are a few counts of this clonotype. The V call is TRBV25-1, the J call TRBJ2-1, with D maybe TRBD2 (5 bases). V dropped 6 bases and J dropped 3 bases, with 12 bases sitting between them. Germline CDR1 reads MGHDK; CDR2 reads SYGVNS. The CDR3 loop spans 14 amino acids. CDR3 amino acids: CASRGEADYNEQFF. CDR3 nucleotide sequence: TGTGCCAGCAGGGGAGAGGCAGACTACAATGAGCAGTTCTTC.

V and J are TRBV6-1 and TRBJ2-7, with D tentatively TRBD2 (5 bases). The CDR3 contains 14 residues. Germline V gene lookup returns CDR1 MNHNS and CDR2 SASEGT. V lost 0 bases to trimming and J lost 6 bases, with 12 bases between them. DNA for the CDR3: TGTGCCAGCAGTGAAGCCGCGGCGGCGGGCGAGCAGTACTTC. This codes for CASSEAAAAGEQYF.

V gene TRBV7-9 combines with J gene TRBJ2-1, with 7 bases aligning to TRBD2. With 3 bases clipped from V and 9 bases from J, the junction kept 8 bases outside the gene matches. There are 14 residues in the CDR3. Germline CDR1 and CDR2: SEHNR and FQNEAQ (reference sequence). The CDR3 DNA is TGTGCCAGCAGCTTCGGCGGGAGTTTTGGTGAGCAGTTCTTC. Protein: CASSFGGSFGEQFF.

A single count supports this clonotype. A junction boundary mismatches the germline segment, possibly from a read error. This rearrangement joins TRBV10-3 to TRBJ1-1; D gene unclear. CDR3 length: 12 amino acids. Germline CDR1 reads ENHRY; CDR2 reads SYGVKD. The CDR3 is CVISGSVTEAFF. CDR3 DNA sequence: TGTGTCATCAGTGGCTCAGTCACTGAAGCTTTCTTT.

This clonotype was seen more than once but under ten times. The rearrangement uses TRBV4-3 and TRBJ1-2; 8 bases fit TRBD1. CDR3 length: 13 amino acids. Germline V CDR1 and CDR2: LGHNA, YSLEER. V lost 5 bases and J lost 4; bases outside the gene matches: 3. The CDR3 nucleotides are TGCGCCAGCAGCTCAGACAGGGGCTATGGCTACACCTTC. Translated: CASSSDRGYGYTF.

This clonotype has just a few counts. J is TRBJ2-7 and V is TRBV28, with D uncertain. The CDR3 runs 11 residues. Trimming removed 6 bases from V and 7 bases from J, with 10 bases in between. Germline CDR1 reads MDHEN; CDR2 reads SYDVKM. The CDR3 nucleotides read TGTGCCAGCAGCCGGCGTGGGGAGCAGTACTTC. As protein: CASSRRGEQYF.

A few counts support this clonotype. This sequence joins TRBV7-2 and TRBJ2-3, with TRBD2 matching over 8 bases. The trim removed 5 bases at V and 6 bases at J, leaving 4 bases unmatched. Germline CDR1 is SGHTA and CDR2 is FQGNSA. The CDR3 has 13 residues. CDR3 sequence: CASSQRLADTQYF. In DNA, the CDR3 is TGTGCCAGCAGCCAAAGACTAGCGGATACGCAGTATTTT. The full variable domain, its missing parts supplied by reference TRBV7-2 and TRBJ2-3, is GAGVSQSPSNKVTEKGKDVELRCDPISGHTALYWYRQSLGQGLEFLIYFQGNSAPDKSGLPSDRFSAERTGGSVSTLTIQRTQQEDSAVYLCASSQRLADTQYFGPGTRLTVL.

The genes are TRBV29-1 and TRBJ2-5, with D hard to call. The CDR3 totals 13 residues. From germline, CDR1 is SQVTM and CDR2 ANQGSEA. V lost 0 bases and J 6 bases, leaving 11 bases between the germline ends. The CDR3 DNA sequence: TGCAGCGTTGAAGAAAGTCTTAATCAGACCCAGTACTTC. Translated, it gives CSVEESLNQTQYF.

The chain employs TRBV12-3 or TRBV12-4 and TRBJ1-5; maybe TRBD1 (5 bases). Trimming pared 2 bases from V and 3 bases from J, leaving 11 bases between. This CDR3 spans 15 amino acids. The CDR3 loop reads CASSLNQGLNQPQHF. Written as DNA, the CDR3 is TGTGCCAGCAGTTTAAATCAGGGCCTCAATCAGCCCCAGCATTTT.